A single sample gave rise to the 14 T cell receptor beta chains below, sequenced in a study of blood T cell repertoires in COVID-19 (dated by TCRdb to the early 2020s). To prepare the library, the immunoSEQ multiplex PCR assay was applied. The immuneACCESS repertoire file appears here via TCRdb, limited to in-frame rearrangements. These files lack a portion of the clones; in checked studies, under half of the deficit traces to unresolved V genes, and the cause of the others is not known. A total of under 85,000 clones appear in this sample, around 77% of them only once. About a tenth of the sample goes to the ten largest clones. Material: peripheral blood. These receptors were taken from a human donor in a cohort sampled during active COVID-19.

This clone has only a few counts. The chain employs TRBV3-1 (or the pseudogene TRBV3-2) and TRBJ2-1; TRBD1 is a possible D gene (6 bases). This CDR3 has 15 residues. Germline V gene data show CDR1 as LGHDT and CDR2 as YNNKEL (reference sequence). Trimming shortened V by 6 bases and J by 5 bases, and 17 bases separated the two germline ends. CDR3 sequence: CASRSLGDTHNEQFF. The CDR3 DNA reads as TGTGCCAGCAGATCTCTCGGGGACACACACAATGAGCAGTTCTTC.

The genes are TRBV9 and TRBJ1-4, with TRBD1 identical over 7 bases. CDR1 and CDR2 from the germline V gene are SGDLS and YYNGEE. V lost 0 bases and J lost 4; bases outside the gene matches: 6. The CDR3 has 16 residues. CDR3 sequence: CASSVATGQLNEKLFF. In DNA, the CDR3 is TGTGCCAGCAGCGTAGCTACGGGACAGCTTAATGAAAAACTGTTTTTT.

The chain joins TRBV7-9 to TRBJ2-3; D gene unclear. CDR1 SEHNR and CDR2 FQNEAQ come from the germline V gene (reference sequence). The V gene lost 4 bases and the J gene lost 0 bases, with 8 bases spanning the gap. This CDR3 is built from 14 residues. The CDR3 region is CASSSPFSTDTQYF. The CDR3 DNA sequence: TGTGCCAGCAGCTCCCCGTTTAGCACAGATACGCAGTATTTT.

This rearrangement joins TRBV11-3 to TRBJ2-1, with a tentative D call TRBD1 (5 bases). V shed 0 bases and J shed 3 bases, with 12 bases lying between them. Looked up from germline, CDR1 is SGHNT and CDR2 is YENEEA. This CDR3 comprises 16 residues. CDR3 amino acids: CASSLDGAKSYNEQFF. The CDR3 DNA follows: TGTGCCAGCAGCTTAGATGGGGCGAAGAGCTACAATGAGCAGTTCTTC.

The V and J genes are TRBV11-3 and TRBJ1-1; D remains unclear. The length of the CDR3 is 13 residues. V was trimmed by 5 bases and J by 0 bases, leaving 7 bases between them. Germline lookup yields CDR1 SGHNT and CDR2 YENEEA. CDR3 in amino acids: CASSPQVNTEAFF. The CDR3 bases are TGTGCCAGCAGCCCCCAGGTGAACACTGAAGCTTTCTTT. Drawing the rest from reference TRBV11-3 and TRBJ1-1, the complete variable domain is EAGVVQSPRYKIIEKKQPVAFWCNPISGHNTLYWYLQNLGQGPELLIRYENEEAVDDSQLPKDRFSAERLKGVDSTLKIQPAELGDSAVYLCASSPQVNTEAFFGQGTRLTVV.

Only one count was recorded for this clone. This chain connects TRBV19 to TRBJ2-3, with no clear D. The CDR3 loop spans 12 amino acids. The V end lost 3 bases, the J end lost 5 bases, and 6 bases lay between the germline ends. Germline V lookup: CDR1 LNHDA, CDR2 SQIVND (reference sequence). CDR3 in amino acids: CASSIPGDTQYF. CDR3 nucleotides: TGTGCCAGTAGTATCCCAGGAGATACGCAGTATTTT. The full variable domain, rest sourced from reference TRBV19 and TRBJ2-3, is DGGITQSPKYLFRKEGQNVTLSCEQNLNHDAMYWYRQDPGQGLRLIYYSQIVNDFQKGDIAEGYSVSREKKESFPLTVTSAQKNPTAFYLCASSIPGDTQYFGPGTRLTVL.

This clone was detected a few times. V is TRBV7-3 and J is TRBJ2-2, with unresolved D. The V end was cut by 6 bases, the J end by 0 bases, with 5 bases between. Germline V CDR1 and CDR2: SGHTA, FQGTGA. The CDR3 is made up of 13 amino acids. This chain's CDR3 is CASSYSNTGELFF. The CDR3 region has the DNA TGTGCCAGCAGTTACTCGAACACCGGGGAGCTGTTTTTT.

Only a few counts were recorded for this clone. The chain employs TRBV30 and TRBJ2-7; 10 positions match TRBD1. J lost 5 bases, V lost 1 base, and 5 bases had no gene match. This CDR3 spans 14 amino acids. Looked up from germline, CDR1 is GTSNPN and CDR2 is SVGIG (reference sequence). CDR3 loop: CAWSDSGTGDEQYF. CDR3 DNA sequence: TGTGCCTGGAGTGACTCCGGGACAGGGGACGAGCAGTACTTC.

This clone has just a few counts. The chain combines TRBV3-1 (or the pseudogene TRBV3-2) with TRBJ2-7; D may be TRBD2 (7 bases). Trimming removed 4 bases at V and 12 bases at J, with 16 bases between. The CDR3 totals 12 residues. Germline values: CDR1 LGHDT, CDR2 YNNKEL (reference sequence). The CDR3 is CASSPAGDTWYF. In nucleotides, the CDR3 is TGTGCCAGCAGCCCCGCGGGGGACACGTGGTACTTC.

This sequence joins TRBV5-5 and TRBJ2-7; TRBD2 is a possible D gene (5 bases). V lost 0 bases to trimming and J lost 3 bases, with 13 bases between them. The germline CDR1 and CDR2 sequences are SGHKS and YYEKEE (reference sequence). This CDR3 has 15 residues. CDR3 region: CASSLAPAVDYEQYF. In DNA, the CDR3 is TGTGCCAGCAGCTTGGCACCAGCGGTGGACTACGAGCAGTACTTC.

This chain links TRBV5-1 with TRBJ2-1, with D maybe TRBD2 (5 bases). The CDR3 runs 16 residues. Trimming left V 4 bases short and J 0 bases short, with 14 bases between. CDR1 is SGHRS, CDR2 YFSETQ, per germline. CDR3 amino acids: CASSPSTGSSYNEQFF. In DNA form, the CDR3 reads TGCGCCAGCAGCCCCAGCACGGGGAGCTCCTACAATGAGCAGTTCTTC.

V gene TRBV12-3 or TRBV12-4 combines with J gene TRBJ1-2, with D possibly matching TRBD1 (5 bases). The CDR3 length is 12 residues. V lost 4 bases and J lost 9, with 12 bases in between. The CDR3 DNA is TGTGCCAGCAGTTCCCGTCTGGGGCGCTACACCTTC. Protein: CASSSRLGRYTF.

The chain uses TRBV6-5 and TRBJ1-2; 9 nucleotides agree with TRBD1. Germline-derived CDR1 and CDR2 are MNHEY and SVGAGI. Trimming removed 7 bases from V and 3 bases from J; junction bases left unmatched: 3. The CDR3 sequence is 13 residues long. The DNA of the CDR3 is TGTGCCAGCACCCGGGACAGGGACTATGGCTACACCTTC. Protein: CASTRDRDYGYTF.

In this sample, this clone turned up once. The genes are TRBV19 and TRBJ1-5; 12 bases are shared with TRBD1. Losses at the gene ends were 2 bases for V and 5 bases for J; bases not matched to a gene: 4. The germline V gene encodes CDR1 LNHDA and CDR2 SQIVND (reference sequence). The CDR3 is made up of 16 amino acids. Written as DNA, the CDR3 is TGTGCCAGTAGTATAAGGGGACAGGGGGCCCATCAGCCCCAGCATTTT. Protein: CASSIRGQGAHQPQHF.